What follows are 11 T cell receptor beta chains derived from one specimen sequenced in a study of cytomegalovirus exposure and HLA in healthy donors. The assay was immunoSEQ multiplex PCR, and TCRdb's table has in-frame clones only and misses some. Of 85,000 to 120,000 clones listed, around 89% were seen once; the top ten hold about 2%. Sequencing was carried out using PBMCs. These receptor sequences come from a woman in her late teens or twenties in good health and CMV-seropositive.

The rearrangement joins TRBV2 to TRBJ2-6, with 8 bases matching TRBD2. The V and J ends lost 6 bases and 2 bases, in that order; junction bases with no gene match: 6. Germline V gene data show CDR1 as SNHLY and CDR2 as FYNNEI. The CDR3 is 16 amino acids. CDR3 sequence (DNA): TGTGCCAGCAGGGGTTCGGGGGGGGCTGGGGCCAACGTCCTGACTTTC. It codes for CASRGSGGAGANVLTF.

The chain uses TRBV7-9 and TRBJ2-5, with 12 bases that match TRBD2. V trimming: 5 bases; J trimming: 6 bases; junction bases outside the gene matches: 13. This CDR3 spans 17 amino acids. The germline V gene encodes CDR1 SEHNR and CDR2 FQNEAQ (reference sequence). For the CDR3, the DNA is TGTGCCAGCAGCCTCCGGGCTAGCGGGGGGGCAGAACAGACCCAGTACTTC. Translating gives CASSLRASGGAEQTQYF.

The genes are TRBV4-2 and TRBJ2-1; 9 bases agree with TRBD2. CDR1 is LGHNA and CDR2 is YNFKEQ in the germline V gene. Trimming took 0 bases from V and 8 from J; bases not matched to a gene: 8. The CDR3 loop spans 16 amino acids. CDR3 in amino acids: CASSQEPAGGGDEQFF. In DNA, the CDR3 is TGTGCCAGCAGCCAAGAACCAGCGGGGGGCGGTGATGAGCAGTTCTTC.

The V call is TRBV2, the J call TRBJ2-2; the D gene is possibly TRBD2 (6 bases). The CDR3 is made up of 13 amino acids. CDR1 SNHLY and CDR2 FYNNEI come from the germline V gene. The ends were cut back, 8 bases at V and 3 bases at J, with 10 bases in the middle. Here the CDR3 reads CASARDYTGELFF. CDR3 coding DNA: TGTGCCAGCGCACGGGACTACACCGGGGAGCTGTTTTTT.

The rearrangement joins TRBV6-5 to TRBJ1-4; D might be TRBD1 (5 bases). The CDR3 has 15 residues. V lost 2 bases and J 4 bases, leaving 11 bases between the germline ends. Per germline, CDR1 MNHEY and CDR2 SVGAGI. The CDR3 DNA reads TGTGCCAGCAGTTACCGGGGGTTTGGTAATGAAAAACTGTTTTTT. Its translation is CASSYRGFGNEKLFF.

The chain uses TRBV5-1 and TRBJ2-5, with 10 bases matching TRBD2. This CDR3 is 15 amino acids long. Germline CDR1 and CDR2: SGHRS and YFSETQ. Losses at the gene ends were 6 bases for V and 4 bases for J; bases not matched to a gene: 9. CDR3 region: CASTPGTSASETQYF. The CDR3 coding sequence is TGCGCCAGCACCCCCGGGACTAGCGCATCAGAGACCCAGTACTTC. Full variable domain (remainder filled in from reference TRBV5-1 and TRBJ2-5): KAGVTQTPRYLIKTRGQQVTLSCSPISGHRSVSWYQQTPGQGLQFLFEYFSETQRNKGNFPGRFSGRQFSNSRSEMNVSTLELGDSALYLCASTPGTSASETQYFGPGTRLLVL.

This chain links TRBV28 with TRBJ2-7, with a possible D match to TRBD1 (5 bases). The CDR3 spans 16 residues. The V end was cut by 6 bases, the J end by 3 bases, with 21 bases between. Germline CDR1 is MDHEN and CDR2 is SYDVKM. The DNA of the CDR3 is TGTGCCAGCAGACACGCCTTAAGGGGCGAACGCTACGAGCAGTACTTC. Residues: CASRHALRGERYEQYF. Looking up the rest from reference TRBV28 and TRBJ2-7 gives the full variable domain: DVKVTQSSRYLVKRTGEKVFLECVQDMDHENMFWYRQDPGLGLRLIYFSYDVKMKEKGDIPEGYSVSREKKERFSLILESASTNQTSMYLCASRHALRGERYEQYFGPGTRLTVT.

J is TRBJ1-1 and V is TRBV2, with a possible D match to TRBD1 (6 bases). The CDR3 consists of 15 residues. Germline CDR1 and CDR2: SNHLY and FYNNEI. Between the trimmed V and J ends, which lost 2 bases and 2 bases, there was a span of 12 bases. The DNA of the CDR3 is TGTGCCAGCAGTGAACGGGACACCTTCAACACTGAAGCTTTCTTT. This translates into CASSERDTFNTEAFF.

This chain connects TRBV5-4 to TRBJ2-7, with D tentatively TRBD1 (6 bases). Germline loops: CDR1 SGHNT, CDR2 YYREEE (reference sequence). Trimming left V 4 bases short and J 7 bases short, with 18 bases between. This CDR3 has 14 residues. In nucleotides, the CDR3 is TGTGCCAGCAGCCCGACCGCGATAACAGGGGAGCAGTACTTC. Protein: CASSPTAITGEQYF. Filled out from reference TRBV5-4 and TRBJ2-7, the complete variable domain reads ETGVTQSPTHLIKTRGQQVTLRCSSQSGHNTVSWYQQALGQGPQFIFQYYREEENGRGNFPPRFSGLQFPNYSSELNVNALELDDSALYLCASSPTAITGEQYFGPGTRLTVT.

This clone has only one observation. V and J are TRBV19 and TRBJ2-7; 8 bases line up with TRBD1. The germline CDR1 and CDR2 sequences are LNHDA and SQIVND (reference sequence). The CDR3 has 13 amino acids. V lost 5 bases and J lost 4; bases outside the gene matches: 4. In nucleotides, the CDR3 is TGTGCCAGTAGTGGGACAGGAGGGTACGAGCAGTACTTC. Translated: CASSGTGGYEQYF. The full variable domain, with the rest looked up from reference TRBV19 and TRBJ2-7, is DGGITQSPKYLFRKEGQNVTLSCEQNLNHDAMYWYRQDPGQGLRLIYYSQIVNDFQKGDIAEGYSVSREKKESFPLTVTSAQKNPTAFYLCASSGTGGYEQYFGPGTRLTVT.

This clone was picked up a small number of times. V and J are TRBV19 and TRBJ2-5; D unresolved. Germline V gene lookup returns CDR1 LNHDA and CDR2 SQIVND (reference sequence). The germline V and J ends were trimmed by 4 bases and 8 bases, with 8 bases remaining between them. This CDR3 has 11 amino acids. CDR3 sequence (DNA): TGTGCCAGTAGTACTAGAAGCACCCAGTACTTC. Protein: CASSTRSTQYF.